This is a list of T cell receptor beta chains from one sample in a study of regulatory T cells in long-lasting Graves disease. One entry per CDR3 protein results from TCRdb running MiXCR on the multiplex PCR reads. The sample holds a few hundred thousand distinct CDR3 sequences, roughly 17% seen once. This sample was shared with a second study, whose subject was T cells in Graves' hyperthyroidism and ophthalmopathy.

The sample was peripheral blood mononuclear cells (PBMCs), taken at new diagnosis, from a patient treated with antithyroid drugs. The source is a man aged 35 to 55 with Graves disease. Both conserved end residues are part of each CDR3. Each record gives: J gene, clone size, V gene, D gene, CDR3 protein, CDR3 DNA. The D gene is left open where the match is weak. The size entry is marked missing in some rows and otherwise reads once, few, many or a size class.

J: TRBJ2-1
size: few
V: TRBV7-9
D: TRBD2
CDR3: CASSPSGTSRKQFF
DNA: TGTGCCAGCAGCCCATCCGGGACTAGCCGGAAACAGTTCTTC

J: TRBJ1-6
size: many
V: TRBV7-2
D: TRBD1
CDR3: CASSGRTGGSPLHF
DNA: TGTGCCAGCAGCGGCCGGACAGGAGGTTCACCCCTCCACTTT

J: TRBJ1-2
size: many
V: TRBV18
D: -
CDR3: CASSPRVHDGYTF
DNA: TGTGCCAGCTCACCGCGGGTCCACGATGGCTACACCTTC

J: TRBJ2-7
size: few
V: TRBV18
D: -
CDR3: CASSPEYGREQYF
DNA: TGTGCCAGCTCACCAGAGTATGGGCGGGAGCAGTACTTC

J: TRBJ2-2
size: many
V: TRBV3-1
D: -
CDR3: CASSQYQGITGELFF
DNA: TGTGCCAGCAGCCAATATCAGGGGATCACCGGGGAGCTGTTTTTT

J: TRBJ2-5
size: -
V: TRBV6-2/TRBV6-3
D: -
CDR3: CASSYPPAGTQYF
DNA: TGTGCCAGCAGTTATCCCCCCGCAGGGACCCAGTACTTC

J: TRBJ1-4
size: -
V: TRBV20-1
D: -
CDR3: CSATQVAGLNEKLFF
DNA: TGCAGTGCAACCCAGGTGGCAGGTCTTAATGAAAAACTGTTTTTT

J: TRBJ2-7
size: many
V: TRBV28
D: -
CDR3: CASSNFGQNYEQYF
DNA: TGTGCCAGCAGTAACTTCGGACAGAACTACGAGCAGTACTTC

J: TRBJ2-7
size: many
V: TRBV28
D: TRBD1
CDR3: CASKGQARYEQYF
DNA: TGTGCCAGCAAGGGACAGGCTCGATACGAGCAGTACTTC

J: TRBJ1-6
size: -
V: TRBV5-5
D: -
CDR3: CASSPTPGGSSYNSPLHF
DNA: TGTGCCAGCAGCCCCACCCCAGGTGGAAGCTCCTATAATTCACCCCTCCACTTT

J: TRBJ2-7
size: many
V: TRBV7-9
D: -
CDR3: CASSLLGAYEQYF
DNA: TGTGCCAGCAGCCTGTTAGGGGCCTACGAGCAGTACTTC

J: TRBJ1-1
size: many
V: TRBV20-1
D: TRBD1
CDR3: CSACPTGVEAFF
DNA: TGCAGTGCTTGCCCGACAGGGGTTGAAGCTTTCTTT

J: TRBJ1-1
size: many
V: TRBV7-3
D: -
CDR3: CASSLWLAETEAFF
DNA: TGTGCCAGCAGTTTATGGCTGGCTGAGACTGAAGCTTTCTTT

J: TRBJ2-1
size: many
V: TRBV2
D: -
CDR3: CASSELGRARINEQFF
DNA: TGTGCCAGCAGTGAATTGGGCCGCGCGAGAATCAATGAGCAGTTCTTC

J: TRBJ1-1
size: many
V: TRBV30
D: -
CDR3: CAWGGWGREGTEAFF
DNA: TGTGCCTGGGGAGGATGGGGCAGGGAGGGAACTGAAGCTTTCTTT

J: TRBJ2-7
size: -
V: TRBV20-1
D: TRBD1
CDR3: CSARTGSGYEQYF
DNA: TGCAGTGCTAGGACAGGGTCGGGATACGAGCAGTACTTC

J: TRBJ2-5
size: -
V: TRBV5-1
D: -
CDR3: CASSVEQGQTQYF
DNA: TGCGCCAGCAGCGTGGAACAGGGCCAGACCCAGTACTTC

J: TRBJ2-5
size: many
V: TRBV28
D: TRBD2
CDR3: CASLTSGYQETQYF
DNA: TGTGCCAGCCTGACTAGCGGGTACCAAGAGACCCAGTACTTC

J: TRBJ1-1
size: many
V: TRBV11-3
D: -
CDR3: CASSLGNRNTEAFF
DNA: TGTGCCAGCAGCTTGGGAAATCGGAACACTGAAGCTTTCTTT

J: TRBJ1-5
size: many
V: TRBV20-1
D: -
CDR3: CSARPDLDQPQHF
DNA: TGCAGTGCTAGACCTGACTTGGATCAGCCCCAGCATTTT

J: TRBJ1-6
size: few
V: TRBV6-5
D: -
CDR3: CASSSDSPLHF
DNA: TGTGCCAGCAGTTCCGATTCACCCCTCCACTTT

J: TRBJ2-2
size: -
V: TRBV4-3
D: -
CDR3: CASSQDRWQNTGELFF
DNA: TGCGCCAGCAGCCAAGATCGGTGGCAGAACACCGGGGAGCTGTTTTTT

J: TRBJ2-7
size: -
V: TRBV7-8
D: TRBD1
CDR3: CASSHGSTGGGYEQYF
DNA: TGTGCCAGCAGCCACGGCTCGACAGGGGGAGGCTACGAGCAGTACTTC

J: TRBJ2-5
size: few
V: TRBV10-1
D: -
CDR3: CASRTGAAEETQYF
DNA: TGCGCCAGCAGAACTGGGGCGGCAGAGGAGACCCAGTACTTC

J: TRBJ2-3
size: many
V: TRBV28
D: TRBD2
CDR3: CASSSRWLAGGGDTQYF
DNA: TGTGCCAGCAGCTCAAGATGGCTAGCGGGGGGAGGGGATACGCAGTATTTT

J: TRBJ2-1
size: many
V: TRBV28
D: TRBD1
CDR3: CASSSDRGAYNEQFF
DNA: TGTGCCAGCAGTTCGGACAGGGGGGCCTACAATGAGCAGTTCTTC

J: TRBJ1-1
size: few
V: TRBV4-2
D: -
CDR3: CASSQIQGSLEAFF
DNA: TGTGCCAGCAGCCAAATACAGGGATCGCTTGAAGCTTTCTTT

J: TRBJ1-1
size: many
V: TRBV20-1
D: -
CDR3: CSARAWRQLNTEAFF
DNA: TGCAGTGCTAGAGCTTGGCGACAGCTGAACACTGAAGCTTTCTTT

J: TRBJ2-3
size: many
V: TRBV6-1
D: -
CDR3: CASRNRLGTQYF
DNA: TGTGCCAGCAGAAATCGTCTGGGTACGCAGTATTTT

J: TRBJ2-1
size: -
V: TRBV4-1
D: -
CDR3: CASSQRGITSYNEQFF
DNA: TGCGCCAGCAGCCAAAGGGGTATCACCTCCTACAATGAGCAGTTCTTC

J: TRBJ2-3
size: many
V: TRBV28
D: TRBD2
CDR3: CASSSGGSTDTQYF
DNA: TGTGCCAGTAGTAGCGGGGGGTCCACAGATACGCAGTATTTT

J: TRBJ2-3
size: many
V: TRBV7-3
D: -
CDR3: CASSLTPDSLTQYF
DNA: TGTGCCAGCAGCTTAACCCCGGACAGTCTAACGCAGTATTTT

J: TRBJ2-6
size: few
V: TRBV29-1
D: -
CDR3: CSVDSGANVLTF
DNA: TGCAGCGTGGATTCTGGGGCCAACGTCCTGACTTTC

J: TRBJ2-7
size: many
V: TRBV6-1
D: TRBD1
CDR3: CASNPSPTGTGSYEQYF
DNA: TGTGCCAGCAACCCGTCACCGACCGGGACAGGGTCCTACGAGCAGTACTTC

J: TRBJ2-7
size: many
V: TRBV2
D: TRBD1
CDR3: CASSEGTGNGEQYF
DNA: TGTGCCAGCAGTGAGGGGACAGGTAATGGGGAGCAGTACTTC

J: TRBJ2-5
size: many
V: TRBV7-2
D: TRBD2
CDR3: CASSLVPSGGGGSRETQYF
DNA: TGTGCCAGCAGCTTAGTCCCTAGCGGGGGGGGCGGGTCTCGGGAGACCCAGTACTTC

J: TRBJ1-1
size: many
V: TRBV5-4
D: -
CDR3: CASSLGGSTNTEAFF
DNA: TGTGCCAGCAGCCTGGGGGGGTCCACGAACACTGAAGCTTTCTTT

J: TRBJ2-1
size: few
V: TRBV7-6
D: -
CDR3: CASSPAPGNEQFF
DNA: TGTGCCAGCAGCCCAGCCCCTGGCAATGAGCAGTTCTTC

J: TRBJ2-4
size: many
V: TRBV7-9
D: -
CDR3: CASSVPSGYLAKNIQYF
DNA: TGTGCCAGCAGCGTACCGTCAGGGTACCTAGCCAAAAACATTCAGTACTTC

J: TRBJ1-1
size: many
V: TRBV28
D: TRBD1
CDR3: CASSPYRGQTEAFF
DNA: TGTGCCAGCAGTCCGTACAGGGGGCAAACTGAAGCTTTCTTT

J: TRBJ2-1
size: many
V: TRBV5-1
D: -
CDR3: CASRLGLREQFF
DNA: TGCGCCAGCAGGTTAGGGCTTCGTGAGCAGTTCTTC

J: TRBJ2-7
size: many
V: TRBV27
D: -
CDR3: CASSPGHLFYEQYF
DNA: TGTGCCAGCAGTCCCGGACACCTATTCTACGAGCAGTACTTC

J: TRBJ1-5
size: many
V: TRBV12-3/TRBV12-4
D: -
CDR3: CASMQGFNQPQHF
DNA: TGTGCCAGCATGCAGGGGTTCAATCAGCCCCAGCATTTT

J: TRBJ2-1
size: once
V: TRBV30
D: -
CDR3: CAWSVLAGQFF
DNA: TGTGCCTGGAGTGTACTGGCCGGGCAGTTCTTC

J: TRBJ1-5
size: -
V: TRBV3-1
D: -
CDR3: CASSQGVGSGMVQPQHF
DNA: TGTGCCAGCAGCCAAGGGGTCGGCAGTGGGATGGTTCAGCCCCAGCATTTT

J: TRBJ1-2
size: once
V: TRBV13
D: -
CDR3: CASSLGAGTGYTF
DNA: TGTGCCAGCAGCTTAGGTGCTGGGACTGGCTACACCTTC

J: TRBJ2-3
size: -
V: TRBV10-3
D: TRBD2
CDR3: CAIRTSGARGTDTQYF
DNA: TGTGCCATCAGGACTAGCGGGGCGCGAGGTACAGATACGCAGTATTTT

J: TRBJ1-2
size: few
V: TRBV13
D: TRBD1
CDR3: CASSIGYRGLSSGYTF
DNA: TGTGCCAGCTCGATTGGGTACAGGGGTTTATCTAGTGGCTACACCTTC

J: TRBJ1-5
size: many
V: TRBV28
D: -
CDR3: CASSFWGSDQPQHF
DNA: TGTGCCAGCAGTTTCTGGGGTTCCGATCAGCCCCAGCATTTT

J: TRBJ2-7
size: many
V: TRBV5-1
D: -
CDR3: CASSLVLERSYEQYF
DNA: TGCGCCAGCAGCTTGGTTTTGGAGCGGTCCTACGAGCAGTACTTC

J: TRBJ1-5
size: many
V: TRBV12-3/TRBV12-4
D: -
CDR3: CASSLLMGIQPQHF
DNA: TGTGCCAGCAGCCTCTTGATGGGGATTCAGCCCCAGCATTTT

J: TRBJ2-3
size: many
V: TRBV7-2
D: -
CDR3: CASSSPPGRSTDTQYF
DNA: TGTGCCAGCAGCTCACCCCCAGGGCGCAGCACAGATACGCAGTATTTT

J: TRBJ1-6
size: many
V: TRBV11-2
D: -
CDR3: CASRARGADSSSYNSPLHF
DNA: TGTGCCAGCAGGGCACGGGGCGCGGACAGCAGCTCCTATAATTCACCCCTCCACTTT

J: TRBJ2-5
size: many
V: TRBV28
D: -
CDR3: CASSLWGGAGQETQYF
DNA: TGTGCCAGCAGTTTATGGGGGGGCGCGGGTCAAGAGACCCAGTACTTC